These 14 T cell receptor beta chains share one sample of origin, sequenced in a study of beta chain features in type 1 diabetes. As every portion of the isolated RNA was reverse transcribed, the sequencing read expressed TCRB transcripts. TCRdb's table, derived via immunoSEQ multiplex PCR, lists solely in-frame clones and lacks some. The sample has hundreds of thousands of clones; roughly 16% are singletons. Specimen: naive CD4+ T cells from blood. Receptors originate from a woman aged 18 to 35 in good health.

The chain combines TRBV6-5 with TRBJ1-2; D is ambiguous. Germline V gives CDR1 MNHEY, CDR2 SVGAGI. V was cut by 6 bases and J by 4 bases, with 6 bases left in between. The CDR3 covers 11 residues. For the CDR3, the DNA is TGTGCCAGCAGCGGGTTCTATGGCTACACCTTC. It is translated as CASSGFYGYTF.

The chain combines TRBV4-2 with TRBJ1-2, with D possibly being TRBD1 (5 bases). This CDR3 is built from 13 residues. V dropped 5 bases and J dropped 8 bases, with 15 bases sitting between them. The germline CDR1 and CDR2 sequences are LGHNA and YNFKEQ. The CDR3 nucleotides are TGTGCCAGCAGCTTAACCATAGGGGTCGGCTACACCTTC. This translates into CASSLTIGVGYTF.

The CDR3 region has the DNA TGTGCCAGCAGTGTGATGAGCACAGATACGCAGTATTTT. Protein sequence: CASSVMSTDTQYF. The chain links TRBV2 to TRBJ2-3; D remains unclear. Germline CDR1 reads SNHLY; CDR2 reads FYNNEI. V was shortened by 4 bases and J by 0 bases, with 5 bases between the two germline ends. This CDR3 is 13 amino acids long.

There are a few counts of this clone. The CDR3 loop reads CASSLASRVRGSRGETQYF. Written as DNA, the CDR3 is TGTGCCAGCAGCCTCGCTTCCAGGGTTAGGGGGAGTAGGGGAGAGACCCAGTACTTC. The rearrangement uses TRBV5-4 and TRBJ2-5; D possibly corresponds to TRBD1 (6 bases). Germline assignment: CDR1 SGHNT and CDR2 YYREEE (reference sequence). The V end lost 4 bases, the J end lost 4 bases, and 29 bases lay between the germline ends. The CDR3 extends over 19 amino acids.

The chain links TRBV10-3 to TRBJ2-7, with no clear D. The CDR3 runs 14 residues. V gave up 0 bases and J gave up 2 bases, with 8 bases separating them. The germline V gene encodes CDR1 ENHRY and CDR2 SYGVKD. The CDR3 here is CAISESFPTYEQYF. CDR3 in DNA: TGTGCCATCAGTGAGTCGTTTCCTACCTACGAGCAGTACTTC.

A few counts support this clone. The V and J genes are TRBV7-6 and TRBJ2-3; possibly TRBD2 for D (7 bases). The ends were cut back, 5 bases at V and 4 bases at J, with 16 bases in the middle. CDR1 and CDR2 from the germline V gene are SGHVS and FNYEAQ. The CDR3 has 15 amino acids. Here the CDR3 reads CASSPGAGVPDTQYF. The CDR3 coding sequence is TGTGCCAGCAGCCCGGGGGCGGGAGTACCAGATACGCAGTATTTT.

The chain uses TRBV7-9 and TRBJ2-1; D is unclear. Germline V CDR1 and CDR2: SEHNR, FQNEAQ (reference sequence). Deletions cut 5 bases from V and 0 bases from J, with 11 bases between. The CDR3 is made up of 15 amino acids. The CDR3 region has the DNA TGTGCCAGCAGCCGCCTCGCGGTCTCCTACAATGAGCAGTTCTTC. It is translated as CASSRLAVSYNEQFF. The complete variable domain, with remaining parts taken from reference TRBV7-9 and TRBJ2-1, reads DTGVSQNPRHKITKRGQNVTFRCDPISEHNRLYWYRQTLGQGPEFLTYFQNEAQLEKSRLLSDRFSAERPKGSFSTLEIQRTEQGDSAMYLCASSRLAVSYNEQFFGPGTRLTVL.

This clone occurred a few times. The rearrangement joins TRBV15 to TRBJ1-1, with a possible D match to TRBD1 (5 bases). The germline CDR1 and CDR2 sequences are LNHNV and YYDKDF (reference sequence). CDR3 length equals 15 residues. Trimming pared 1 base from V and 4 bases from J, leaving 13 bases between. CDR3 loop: CATSRGGRVGTEAFF. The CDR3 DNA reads TGTGCCACCAGCAGAGGCGGCAGGGTGGGCACTGAAGCTTTCTTT.

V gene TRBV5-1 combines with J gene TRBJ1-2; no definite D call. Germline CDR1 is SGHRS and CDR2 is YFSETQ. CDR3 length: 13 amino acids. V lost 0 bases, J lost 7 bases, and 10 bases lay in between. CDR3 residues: CASSLVGVGGYTF. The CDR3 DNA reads TGCGCCAGCAGCTTGGTAGGTGTTGGTGGCTACACCTTC.

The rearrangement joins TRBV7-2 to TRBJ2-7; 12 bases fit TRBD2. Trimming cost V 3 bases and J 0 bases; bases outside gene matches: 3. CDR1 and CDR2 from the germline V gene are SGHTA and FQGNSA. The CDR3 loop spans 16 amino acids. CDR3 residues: CASSFTSGRISYEQYF. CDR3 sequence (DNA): TGTGCCAGCAGCTTTACTAGCGGGAGGATCTCCTACGAGCAGTACTTC.

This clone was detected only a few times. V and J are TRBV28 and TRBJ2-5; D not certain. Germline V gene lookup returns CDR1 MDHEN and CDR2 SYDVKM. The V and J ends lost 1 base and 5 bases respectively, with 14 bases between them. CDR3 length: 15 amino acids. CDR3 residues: CASSLFYPSRETQYF. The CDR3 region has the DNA TGTGCCAGCAGTTTATTCTATCCTTCCCGGGAGACCCAGTACTTC.

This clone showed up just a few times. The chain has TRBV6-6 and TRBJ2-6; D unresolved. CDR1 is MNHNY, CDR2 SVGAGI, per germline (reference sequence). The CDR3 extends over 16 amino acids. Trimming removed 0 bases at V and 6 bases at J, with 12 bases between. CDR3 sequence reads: CASSYSRRSEANVLTF. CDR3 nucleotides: TGTGCCAGCAGTTACTCTCGAAGGTCAGAGGCCAACGTCCTGACTTTC.

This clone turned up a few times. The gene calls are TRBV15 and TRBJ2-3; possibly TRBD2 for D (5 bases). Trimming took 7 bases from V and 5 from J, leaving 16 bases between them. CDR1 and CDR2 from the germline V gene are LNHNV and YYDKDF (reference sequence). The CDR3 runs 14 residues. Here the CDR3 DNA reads TGTGCCACCACCGCCTCCCTGAGGGAAGATACGCAGTATTTT. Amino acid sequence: CATTASLREDTQYF.

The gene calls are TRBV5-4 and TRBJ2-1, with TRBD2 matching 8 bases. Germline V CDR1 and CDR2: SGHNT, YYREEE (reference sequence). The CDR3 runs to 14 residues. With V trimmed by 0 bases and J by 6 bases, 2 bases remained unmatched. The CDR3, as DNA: TGTGCCAGCAGCTTGGTGGGGACTAGCAATGAGCAGTTCTTC. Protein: CASSLVGTSNEQFF.